These T cell receptor beta chains were read from a single sample in a study of PD-1 blockade in classical Hodgkin lymphoma. The table came from immunoSEQ multiplex PCR; TCRdb's copy has only in-frame clones and leaves some out. The repertoire holds about 14,000 clones, with roughly 82% as singletons. Sequenced here: peripheral blood mononuclear cells (PBMCs), sampled at baseline. The receptors originated from a human donor with classical Hodgkin lymphoma. The CDR3 runs from the conserved cysteine through the conserved F or W. A D gene is named only where the DNA matches it firmly. Clone size is not always given. Where it is, it says once, few, many or a class for expanded clones.

clone size	V gene	CDR3 length	J gene	D gene	CDR3 DNA	CDR3 protein
large	TRBV27	14	TRBJ1-1	-	TGTGCCAGCAGTTTATCAACAGGCGGGGTTGAAGCTTTCTTT	CASSLSTGGVEAFF
once	TRBV7-7	15	TRBJ1-4	TRBD1	TGTGCCAGCAGCTTAGGCGCAGGGGGCGATGAAAAACTGTTTTTT	CASSLGAGGDEKLFF
-	TRBV7-2	14	TRBJ1-2	TRBD1	TGTGCCAGCAGCTTAGGGACAGGGCTAGACGGCTACACCTTC	CASSLGTGLDGYTF
-	TRBV9	16	TRBJ2-5	-	TGTGCCAGCAGCGTGGGGGGACATCCTCTTCAAGAGACCCAGTACTTC	CASSVGGHPLQETQYF
-	TRBV6-1	17	TRBJ2-1	TRBD2	TGTGCCAGCAGTGAAGGAGTCCTAGCGGGGGGCGATGGTGAGCAGTTCTTC	CASSEGVLAGGDGEQFF
-	TRBV15	16	TRBJ2-2	-	TGTGCCACCAGCAGAGATCAGGGATTGAACACCGGGGAGCTGTTTTTT	CATSRDQGLNTGELFF
-	TRBV29-1	13	TRBJ1-1	-	TGCAGCGCTGAGAGGGGGTCTAGAACTGAAGCTTTCTTT	CSAERGSRTEAFF
-	TRBV18	13	TRBJ2-3	-	TGTGCCAGCTCAAACTTTAGCACAGATACGCAGTATTTT	CASSNFSTDTQYF
-	TRBV29-1	11	TRBJ1-2	-	TGCAGCGTCCTTGGCCCCTATGGCTACACCTTC	CSVLGPYGYTF
-	TRBV27	14	TRBJ1-2	TRBD1	TGTGCCAGCAGTTTATCGACAGGGATGAATGGCTACACCTTC	CASSLSTGMNGYTF
few	TRBV2	13	TRBJ1-3	TRBD1	TGTGCCAGCAGTGGGACAGGGAGTAGCACCATATATTTT	CASSGTGSSTIYF
-	TRBV5-1	14	TRBJ1-2	TRBD1	TGCGCCAGCAGCCCGGACAGGCCGGTCGGTGGCTACACCTTC	CASSPDRPVGGYTF
-	TRBV29-1	14	TRBJ2-7	TRBD1	TGCAGCGTTGCCCCCGGGACAGGGGAGGACGAGCAGTACTTC	CSVAPGTGEDEQYF
-	TRBV5-4	14	TRBJ1-1	-	TGTGCCAGCAGCTTCCCTGGGGGGGTCACTGAAGCTTTCTTT	CASSFPGGVTEAFF
-	TRBV29-1	13	TRBJ2-5	-	TGCAGCGTTGTGAGCGGGCAGATAGAGACCCAGTACTTC	CSVVSGQIETQYF
-	TRBV6-1	13	TRBJ2-7	-	TGTGCCAGCAGTGAATTGGGACTGGGCGAGCAGTACTTC	CASSELGLGEQYF
-	TRBV29-1	15	TRBJ1-2	TRBD1	TGCAGCGTTGGAGGGGGACAGGGAAAGAACTATGGCTACACCTTC	CSVGGGQGKNYGYTF
-	TRBV6-1	13	TRBJ2-7	-	TGTGCCAGCAGTGAATTGGGACTGGGCGAGCAGTACTTC	CASSELGLGEQYF
-	TRBV4-3	15	TRBJ1-2	-	TGCGCCAGCAGCCAAGAGTTGGGGGATGACTATGGCTACACCTTC	CASSQELGDDYGYTF
-	TRBV29-1	12	TRBJ1-4	-	TGCAGCGTTCAAGGGCCTGATGAAAAACTGTTTTTT	CSVQGPDEKLFF
-	TRBV19	17	TRBJ2-5	-	TGTGCCAGTAGTATCCCCGACAGGGTTTGGGGAGGGGAGACCCAGTACTTC	CASSIPDRVWGGETQYF
-	TRBV5-1	14	TRBJ2-5	-	TGCGCCAGCAGTCTTGGCCCGGGCCAAGAGACCCAGTACTTC	CASSLGPGQETQYF
-	TRBV19	14	TRBJ2-7	TRBD1	TGTGCCAGTGTGCCAGGGGGTAACTCCTACGAGCAGTACTTC	CASVPGGNSYEQYF
-	TRBV7-2	15	TRBJ2-2	-	TGTGCAGACCAATCCGGGGCGGCGAACACCGGGGAGCTGTTTTTT	CADQSGAANTGELFF
-	TRBV7-9	15	TRBJ2-1	-	TGTGCCAGCAGCCCCCGACTGATACGATACAATGAGCAGTTCTTC	CASSPRLIRYNEQFF
-	TRBV2	13	TRBJ2-7	TRBD1	TGTGCCAGCATCCCGGACAGGGGAGGCGAGCAGTACTTC	CASIPDRGGEQYF
-	TRBV4-2	20	TRBJ2-7	TRBD2	TGTGCCAGCAGCCAGTCCGTTTGGCTAGCGGGTACCCAGCGCTCCTACGAGCAGTACTTC	CASSQSVWLAGTQRSYEQYF
few	TRBV5-1	16	TRBJ2-3	TRBD2	TGCGCCAGCAGCTTGGGGACTAGCGGGGCCACAGATACGCAGTATTTT	CASSLGTSGATDTQYF
once	TRBV10-3	15	TRBJ1-2	TRBD1	TGTGCCATCACCCACCAAGGGGGCCCGGGAAGGGGCTACACCTTC	CAITHQGGPGRGYTF
once	TRBV28	15	TRBJ1-2	-	TGTGCCAGCAGTGCCCCCGCCGGGACGGTCTATGGCTACACCTTC	CASSAPAGTVYGYTF
-	TRBV6-1	16	TRBJ2-7	TRBD2	TGTGCCAGCAGTGGACTAGCGGGAGCCCAAGGGGACGAGCAGTACTTC	CASSGLAGAQGDEQYF
few	TRBV6-5	12	TRBJ1-1	-	TGTGCCAGCAGTTACGTCGGGCAGGCAACTTTCTTT	CASSYVGQATFF
-	TRBV5-4	15	TRBJ2-7	TRBD2	TGTGCCAGCAGCCCGGGACTAGCGGGGGGCTACGAGCAGTACTTC	CASSPGLAGGYEQYF
-	TRBV30	15	TRBJ2-1	-	TGTGCCTGGAGAACCGGGCTCCCGTCCTACAATGAGCAGTTCTTC	CAWRTGLPSYNEQFF
-	TRBV5-1	11	TRBJ1-2	-	TGCGCCAGCACCCCCCTGCGGGACTACACCTTC	CASTPLRDYTF
-	TRBV4-3	15	TRBJ2-1	TRBD1	TGCGCCAGCAGCCAAGGGACAGGGACCTACAATGAGCAGTTCTTC	CASSQGTGTYNEQFF
once	TRBV7-8	17	TRBJ1-3	TRBD1	TGTGCCAGCAGCTTATGGTGGGGACAGATCTCTGGAAACACCATATATTTT	CASSLWWGQISGNTIYF
-	TRBV7-2	15	TRBJ1-1	-	TGTGCCAGCAGCCCCTATTCTAAGGGGAACACTGAAGCTTTCTTT	CASSPYSKGNTEAFF
-	TRBV28	13	TRBJ2-5	-	TGTGCCAGCAGTTACAACCTCCAAGAGACCCAGTACTTC	CASSYNLQETQYF
-	TRBV27	11	TRBJ2-5	-	TGTGCCAGCGGAGTGAAAGAGACCCAGTACTTC	CASGVKETQYF
few	TRBV15	15	TRBJ2-5	-	TGTGCCACCAGCAGAGTTTTGGGGAGTAAAGAGACCCAGTACTTC	CATSRVLGSKETQYF
-	TRBV4-2	13	TRBJ2-4	TRBD2	TGTGCCAGCAACCTAGCGGGAGAAAACATTCAGTACTTC	CASNLAGENIQYF
-	TRBV30	14	TRBJ2-1	-	TGTGCCTGGAGTGTAGGGGTCGTTACTCAGGGAAAGTTCTTC	CAWSVGVVTQGKFF
-	TRBV6-1	15	TRBJ2-7	TRBD2	TGTGCCAGCAGTGAAGAAGGCGGGAGCTCCTACGAGCAGTACTTC	CASSEEGGSSYEQYF
-	TRBV7-8	15	TRBJ1-1	TRBD1	TGTGCCAGCAGCTTACGGGCAGGGGGGAACACTGAAGCTTTCTTT	CASSLRAGGNTEAFF
-	TRBV7-6	12	TRBJ2-7	-	TGTGCCAGCAGCTTACAGGGCTACGAGCAGTACTTC	CASSLQGYEQYF
-	TRBV5-4	13	TRBJ2-7	-	TGTGCCAGCAGCTGGCCCGGCGTAGGCGAGCAGTACTTC	CASSWPGVGEQYF
-	TRBV6-5	14	TRBJ2-5	TRBD1	TGTGCCAGCAGATACAGGGGGCAAAGGGAGACCCAGTACTTC	CASRYRGQRETQYF
-	TRBV6-1	15	TRBJ2-1	-	TGTGCCAGCAGTGCTACGGGGTTGGTAGTCCATGAGCAGTTCTTC	CASSATGLVVHEQFF
-	TRBV5-4	16	TRBJ2-2	-	TGTGCCAGCAGCCCCCGTCCAGGGAGGAACACCGGGGAGCTGTTTTTT	CASSPRPGRNTGELFF
-	TRBV5-4	12	TRBJ1-2	-	TGTGCCAGCAGCTCCCCCCCCGGGTTTCACACCTTC	CASSSPPGFHTF
-	TRBV25-1	14	TRBJ2-5	TRBD2	TGTGCCAGCAGTTGGAGCGGGAGGACAGAGACCCAGTACTTC	CASSWSGRTETQYF